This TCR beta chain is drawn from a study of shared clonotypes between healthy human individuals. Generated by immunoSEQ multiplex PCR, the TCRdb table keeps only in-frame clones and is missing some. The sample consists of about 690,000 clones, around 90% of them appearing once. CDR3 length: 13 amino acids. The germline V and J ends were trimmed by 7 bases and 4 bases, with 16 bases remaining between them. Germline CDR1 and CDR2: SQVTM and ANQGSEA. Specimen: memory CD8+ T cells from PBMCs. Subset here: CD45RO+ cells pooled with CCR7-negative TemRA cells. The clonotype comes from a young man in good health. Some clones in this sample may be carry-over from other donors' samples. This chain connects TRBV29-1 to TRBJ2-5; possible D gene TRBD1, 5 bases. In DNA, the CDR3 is TGCAGCGCCAATCAGGGTCCGGTAGAGACCCAGTACTTC. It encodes CSANQGPVETQYF.